What follows are 10 T cell receptor beta chains derived from one specimen sequenced in a study of cytomegalovirus exposure and HLA in healthy donors. With 60 Vbeta and 13 Jbeta primers, the PCR was carried out. Profiled with immunoSEQ multiplex PCR; TCRdb holds only in-frame clones, not every one. The data contain 130,000 to 150,000 clones, about 80% of them singletons. The specimen was PBMCs. These receptors were taken from a male donor in good health and CMV-seronegative.

The chain has TRBV21-1 and TRBJ1-1. TRBV21-1 is listed as a pseudogene. The length of the CDR3 is 16 residues. As DNA, the CDR3 is TGTGCCAGCAGCAAGCTGACTGAGCAGCCGCGCACTGAAGCTTTCTTT. It is translated as CASSKLTEQPRTEAFF.

This clone appeared a few times. The gene calls are TRBV30 and TRBJ1-1; maybe TRBD1 (6 bases). CDR1 GTSNPN and CDR2 SVGIG come from the germline V gene (reference sequence). The length of the CDR3 is 16 residues. Trimming pared 0 bases from V and 5 bases from J, leaving 19 bases between. In nucleotides, the CDR3 is TGTGCCTGGAGTGTAAGGGGGGGGAGGGGGAGAACTGAAGCTTTCTTT. It encodes CAWSVRGGRGRTEAFF.

The chain joins TRBV6-5 to TRBJ1-4, with D maybe TRBD1 (5 bases). The germline gives CDR1 MNHEY, CDR2 SVGAGI. With 6 bases removed from V and 0 bases from J, the gap between germline ends came to 8 bases. This CDR3 spans 14 amino acids. This CDR3 is CASSPTATNEKLFF. In DNA form, the CDR3 reads TGTGCCAGCAGCCCGACAGCAACTAATGAAAAACTGTTTTTT.

This clone was seen a handful of times. The chain employs TRBV10-3 and TRBJ2-7, with TRBD1 as a possible D gene (6 bases). From germline, CDR1 is ENHRY and CDR2 SYGVKD. Trimming took off 7 bases at V and 4 bases at J, with 14 bases between the two ends. CDR3 length equals 13 residues. CDR3 amino acids: CAIKNRDQYEQYF. The CDR3 nucleotides read TGTGCCATCAAGAACAGGGACCAATACGAGCAGTACTTC.

The chain links TRBV4-1 to TRBJ1-3, with D possibly matching TRBD1 (5 bases). The CDR3 loop spans 16 amino acids. CDR1 MGHRA and CDR2 YSYEKL come from the germline V gene. V gave up 6 bases and J gave up 0 bases, with 15 bases separating them. The DNA for the CDR3 is TGCGCCAGCAGTCCGACCCAGGGCTTCTCTGGAAACACCATATATTTT. Translation: CASSPTQGFSGNTIYF.

This chain connects TRBV7-8 to TRBJ1-1; D unclear. Germline assignment: CDR1 SGHVS and CDR2 FQNEAQ. Trimming left V 1 base short and J 2 bases short, with 5 bases between. This CDR3 spans 13 amino acids. CDR3 region: CASSLGRNTEAFF. The CDR3 DNA reads TGTGCCAGCAGCTTAGGGAGAAACACTGAAGCTTTCTTT.

The chain recombines TRBV4-1 with TRBJ2-3; 7 bases are shared with TRBD2. The V gene end was trimmed by 4 bases and the J gene end by 6 bases; junction bases not matched to a gene: 7. This CDR3 comprises 14 residues. Germline V gives CDR1 MGHRA, CDR2 YSYEKL. DNA of the CDR3: TGCGCCAGCAGCCTCAATAGCGGGCCGGATACGCAGTATTTT. Translated: CASSLNSGPDTQYF.

The V call is TRBV18, the J call TRBJ1-1; unclear D gene. This CDR3 has 13 residues. V was cut by 2 bases and J by 1 base, with 5 bases left in between. Looked up from germline, CDR1 is KGHSH and CDR2 is LQKENI. The CDR3 DNA is TGTGCCAGCTCACCAGCGGGGAACACTGAAGCTTTCTTT. Protein: CASSPAGNTEAFF.

The V call is TRBV9, the J call TRBJ1-2, with 9 bases identical to TRBD1. Germline V lookup: CDR1 SGDLS, CDR2 YYNGEE. V shed 3 bases and J 4 bases; nucleotides not matched to a gene: 16. CDR3 length equals 18 residues. The CDR3 DNA sequence: TGTGCCAGCAGCGGCTTTGGGGACAGGGATGTGGATAGCTATGGCTACACCTTC. Protein product: CASSGFGDRDVDSYGYTF.

The V call is TRBV6-1, the J call TRBJ2-1, with D possibly TRBD1 on 5 matching bases. Germline-derived CDR1 and CDR2 are MNHNS and SASEGT. V shed 0 bases and J shed 6 bases, with 12 bases lying between them. The CDR3 spans 15 residues. This chain's CDR3 is CASSEAVGPANEQFF. CDR3 DNA: TGTGCCAGCAGTGAAGCAGTGGGGCCGGCCAATGAGCAGTTCTTC.